This entry describes one T cell receptor beta chain. The target antigen is unknown. This sample is part of a study of a mutant IDH1 vaccine in newly diagnosed glioma. Study details: Each patient was administered eight vaccinations, scheduled in weeks 1, 3, 5, 7, 11, 15, 19 and 23. The study started vaccination 4-6 weeks after radiotherapy alone, or with temozolomide cycles. The therapy given earlier, which was standard therapy, consisted of radiotherapy, temozolomide, or both, and most of the patients received both. Study-wide points: Pseudoprogression apparently lacked any relation to changes in top peripheral T cell clonotypes.

Time point: week 23, last vaccination. All doses held 300 ug of mutant IDH1 20-mer peptide, with topical imiquimod. Sequenced by immunoSEQ multiplex PCR; TCRdb stores in-frame clones only, minus some. Among roughly 40,000 clones, around 93% were seen once, and the ten largest hold approximately 4.1%. Material: PBMCs, obtained from a glioma patient whose treatment included an IDH1 peptide vaccine. The clonotype originates from a man over 45 with glioma.

Here the CDR3 reads CASSLGLAGGPINEQFF. CDR3 DNA sequence: TGTGCCAGCAGCCTTGGACTAGCGGGGGGGCCGATTAATGAGCAGTTCTTC. The V gene is TRBV14, the J gene TRBJ2-1; 15 bases are shared with TRBD2. V shed 4 bases, J shed 7 bases, and the junction held 8 bases outside the gene matches. The CDR3 is 17 residues long. In germline, CDR1 is SGHDN, CDR2 FVKESK.